The 21 T cell receptor beta chains given below trace back to one sample, sequenced in a study of response to subunit inactivated influenza vaccine. TCRdb used MiXCR to reprocess the RT-PCR reads, holding one entry per CDR3 protein. The sample consists of roughly 700,000 distinct CDR3 sequences, around 13% of them appearing once. The sample in question was PBMCs from blood, obtained 14 to 15 days before vaccination. Receptor source: a man aged 45-65 years who received an inactivated influenza vaccine.

Only one count was recorded for this clonotype. The chain is built from TRBV4-2 and TRBJ2-1; D is possibly TRBD1 (5 bases). V lost 0 bases and J lost 9, with 18 bases in between. Germline CDR1 LGHNA, CDR2 YNFKEQ. This CDR3 is 16 amino acids long. For the CDR3, the DNA is TGTGCCAGCAGCCAAGATCAAGTGATAGGGGCCGGTGAGCAGTTCTTC. Translated: CASSQDQVIGAGEQFF.

The J gene is TRBJ2-1, the V gene TRBV3-1; TRBD2 aligns across 8 bases. The V gene end was trimmed by 1 base and the J gene end by 3 bases; junction bases not matched to a gene: 2. This CDR3 is built from 15 residues. Germline CDR1 is LGHDT and CDR2 is YNNKEL (reference sequence). The CDR3 DNA is TGTGCCAGCAGCCAAGGCGGGAGGTTCTACAATGAGCAGTTCTTC. This translates into CASSQGGRFYNEQFF.

This clonotype was recorded many times. The chain has TRBV12-3 or TRBV12-4 and TRBJ2-5, with D possibly called TRBD1 or TRBD2 (5 bases each). The CDR3 is made up of 14 amino acids. V was clipped by 3 bases and J by 5 bases, with 13 bases between them. The CDR3, as DNA: TGTGCCAGCAGTTTGGGGGACGACGGGGAGACCCAGTACTTC. Amino acids: CASSLGDDGETQYF.

This clonotype was seen only a few times. This chain uses TRBV10-1 with TRBJ2-5, with D tentatively TRBD2 (5 bases). CDR1 WNHNN and CDR2 SYGVQD come from the germline V gene (reference sequence). Between the trimmed V and J ends, which lost 5 bases and 2 bases, there was a span of 18 bases. The CDR3 is made up of 16 amino acids. The CDR3 region has the DNA TGCGCCAGCAGTCCCTTCATTTCGAGCGGACAAGAGACCCAGTACTTC. Protein product: CASSPFISSGQETQYF.

There are a few counts of this clonotype. V gene TRBV5-1 combines with J gene TRBJ2-2; 7 bases line up with TRBD1. V lost 7 bases to trimming and J lost 4 bases; unmatched junction nucleotides: 7. The CDR3 is 14 amino acids. Germline V CDR1 and CDR2: SGHRS, YFSETQ. DNA of the CDR3: TGCGCCAGCCGGAACAGGGGACGCACCGGGGAGCTGTTTTTT. It specifies CASRNRGRTGELFF.

This chain connects TRBV5-6 to TRBJ2-2; D might be TRBD2 (5 bases). V was cut by 3 bases and J by 1 base, with 13 bases left in between. The germline V gene encodes CDR1 SGHDT and CDR2 YYEEEE. The CDR3 contains 16 residues. The CDR3 bases are TGTGCCAGCAGCTGGCTGGGGAGCGGGAACACCGGGGAGCTGTTTTTT. Its translation: CASSWLGSGNTGELFF.

This clonotype was detected only a few times. The CDR3 coding sequence is TGTGCCAGCAGCCATTATAGCGGGGGGGACACAGATACGCAGTATTTT. Translating it yields CASSHYSGGDTDTQYF. The chain couples TRBV7-2 to TRBJ2-3; 11 positions match TRBD2. This CDR3 has 16 residues. Germline CDR1 and CDR2: SGHTA and FQGNSA. The V and J ends lost 5 bases and 2 bases, in that order; junction bases with no gene match: 6.

A remark on this clonotype: Its ends do not fully match the called genes, so a read error is possible. V and J are TRBV7-2 and TRBJ2-2; D is unresolved. The CDR3 contains 15 residues. CDR1 is SGHTA and CDR2 is FQGNSA in the germline V gene. The CDR3 DNA follows: TGTGCCATCAGCTTAGTCCCAGTGAACACCGGGGAGCTGTTTTTT. Translating it yields CAISLVPVNTGELFF. The full variable domain, completed using reference TRBV7-2 and TRBJ2-2, is GAGVSQSPSNKVTEKGKDVELRCDPISGHTALYWYRQSLGQGLEFLIYFQGNSAPDKSGLPSDRFSAERTGGSVSTLTIQRTQQEDSAVYLCAISLVPVNTGELFFGEGSRLTVL.

The gene calls are TRBV5-1 and TRBJ2-3; TRBD1 agrees at 7 bases. CDR3 size: 15 residues. The germline V gene has CDR1 SGHRS and CDR2 YFSETQ. V dropped 4 bases and J dropped 2; count of bases not matched to a gene: 7. The DNA of the CDR3 is TGCGCCAGCAGCCTCGGGGACAGCCTCACAGATACGCAGTATTTT. Its protein product is CASSLGDSLTDTQYF.

This clonotype was detected only a few times. The gene calls are TRBV7-2 and TRBJ2-5, with D perhaps assigned TRBD1 or TRBD2 (5 bases each). The V gene lost 1 base and the J gene lost 5 bases, with 17 bases spanning the gap. CDR1 SGHTA and CDR2 FQGNSA come from the germline V gene. The CDR3 sequence is 16 residues long. This CDR3 is CASSLVGRFAGETQYF. CDR3 bases: TGTGCCAGCAGCTTAGTGGGACGCTTCGCCGGGGAGACCCAGTACTTC. Based on the CDR3 plus reference TRBV7-2 and TRBJ2-5, the full variable domain is GAGVSQSPSNKVTEKGKDVELRCDPISGHTALYWYRQSLGQGLEFLIYFQGNSAPDKSGLPSDRFSAERTGGSVSTLTIQRTQQEDSAVYLCASSLVGRFAGETQYFGPGTRLLVL.

This clonotype occurred a few times. The V gene is TRBV6-5, the J gene TRBJ1-5; no clear D. This CDR3 has 15 residues. The germline V and J ends were trimmed by 0 bases and 0 bases, with 6 bases remaining between them. Germline V gene sequence: CDR1 MNHEY, CDR2 SVGAGI. The CDR3 protein is CASSYSHNSNQPQHF. CDR3 in DNA: TGTGCCAGCAGTTACTCACACAATAGCAATCAGCCCCAGCATTTT.

The chain combines TRBV20-1 with TRBJ1-5, with D uncertain. Trimming took 6 bases from V and 6 from J, leaving 18 bases between them. The CDR3 is made up of 14 amino acids. Germline CDR1 reads DFQATT; CDR2 reads SNEGSKA (reference sequence). CDR3: CSAKDGGYGQPQHF. The CDR3 DNA reads as TGCAGTGCAAAGGACGGTGGATATGGTCAGCCCCAGCATTTT.

Regarding this clonotype: At one end the junction does not follow the germline gene, possibly because of a read error. J is TRBJ2-2 and V is TRBV27; tentatively, D is TRBD2 (6 bases). Germline V gene sequence: CDR1 MNHEY, CDR2 SMNVEV (reference sequence). CDR3 length equals 14 residues. The CDR3 DNA sequence: TGTGCCAGCAGTGTATCGACTAGGGCCGGGGAGCTGTTTTTT. Translating it yields CASSVSTRAGELFF.

V usage is TRBV7-9 and J usage is TRBJ2-7; D unresolved. CDR1 is SEHNR, CDR2 FQNEAQ, per germline (reference sequence). The CDR3 has 13 residues. Trimming removed 1 base at V and 5 bases at J, with 9 bases between. The CDR3 is CASSLVLGHEQYF. CDR3 nucleotides: TGTGCCAGCAGCTTAGTGCTGGGCCACGAGCAGTACTTC. Based on the CDR3 plus reference TRBV7-9 and TRBJ2-7, the full variable domain is DTGVSQNPRHKITKRGQNVTFRCDPISEHNRLYWYRQTLGQGPEFLTYFQNEAQLEKSRLLSDRFSAERPKGSFSTLEIQRTEQGDSAMYLCASSLVLGHEQYFGPGTRLTVT.

This rearrangement joins TRBV6-5 to TRBJ2-7; TRBD1 matches at 7 bases. J was trimmed by 2 bases and V by 8 bases; bases with no gene match: 3. The CDR3 has 12 amino acids. The germline V gene has CDR1 MNHEY and CDR2 SVGAGI. The CDR3 sequence is CASRDSTYEQYF. The DNA for the CDR3 is TGTGCCAGCCGGGACAGTACCTACGAGCAGTACTTC.

This rearrangement joins TRBV18 to TRBJ2-6, with TRBD1 matching over 7 bases. V dropped 3 bases and J dropped 13; count of bases not matched to a gene: 6. Germline-derived CDR1 and CDR2 are KGHSH and LQKENI. This CDR3 has 13 amino acids. CDR3 bases: TGTGCCAGCTCACCGGGACAGTGGGAGGTCCTGACTTTC. Its translation is CASSPGQWEVLTF.

The genes are TRBV2 and TRBJ2-7; D uncertain. The V gene's germline CDR1 is SNHLY and CDR2 FYNNEI. V was pared by 1 base and J by 3 bases, with 4 bases between. The CDR3 contains 12 residues. This CDR3 is CASSEEFYEQYF. Here the CDR3 DNA reads TGTGCCAGCAGTGAAGAGTTCTACGAGCAGTACTTC.

The chain carries TRBV18 and TRBJ2-3, with D maybe TRBD2 (6 bases). The CDR3 is 15 residues long. Per the germline V gene, CDR1 is KGHSH and CDR2 is LQKENI. Trimming shortened V by 1 base and J by 0 bases, and 8 bases separated the two germline ends. The CDR3 protein is CASSPLAASTDTQYF. The CDR3 coding sequence is TGTGCCAGCTCACCACTAGCGGCCAGCACAGATACGCAGTATTTT.

This rearrangement joins TRBV29-1 to TRBJ1-1, with D unresolved. Germline V gene sequence: CDR1 SQVTM, CDR2 ANQGSEA. The CDR3 is 13 residues long. Trimming cost V 3 bases and J 0 bases, with 8 bases left between them. CDR3 sequence: CSVENSLNTEAFF. Here the CDR3 DNA reads TGCAGCGTTGAGAACAGCCTGAACACTGAAGCTTTCTTT. The full variable domain, with the rest looked up from reference TRBV29-1 and TRBJ1-1, is SAVISQKPSRDICQRGTSLTIQCQVDSQVTMMFWYRQQPGQSLTLIATANQGSEATYESGFVIDKFPISRPNLTFSTLTVSNMSPEDSSIYLCSVENSLNTEAFFGQGTRLTVV.

This clonotype occurred a few times. The V call is TRBV20-1, the J call TRBJ2-1; TRBD2 matches at 8 bases. The germline V gene has CDR1 DFQATT and CDR2 SNEGSKA (reference sequence). V lost 7 bases, J lost 6 bases, and 5 bases stayed unmatched. CDR3 size: 12 residues. The CDR3 region has the DNA TGCAGTGTGCGAGCGGGGGTCAATGAGCAGTTCTTC. Amino acid sequence: CSVRAGVNEQFF.

The chain uses TRBV2 and TRBJ2-3, with TRBD2 as a possible D gene (6 bases). The CDR3 is 16 amino acids. Germline V gene data show CDR1 as SNHLY and CDR2 as FYNNEI. V dropped 0 bases and J dropped 4 bases, with 14 bases sitting between them. Here the CDR3 reads CASSEAWRPGADTQYF. For the CDR3, the DNA is TGTGCCAGCAGTGAAGCGTGGAGACCGGGGGCAGATACGCAGTATTTT.